Reported below is one T cell receptor (beta chain). The antigen is not known. Sequence at one end of the junction differs from germline and may be a read error. In germline, CDR1 is SGHTA, CDR2 FQGTGA. The length of the CDR3 is 15 residues. The entry originates in a study of post-analysis software for immune sequencing data. Each TCR beta cDNA library carried unique molecular identifiers. A single record per CDR3 protein comes from TCRdb applying MiXCR to the PCR reads. The table lists hundreds of thousands of distinct CDR3 sequences, roughly half of them singletons. Findings and limits, study-wide: Patients carried several TRBV segments more frequently than controls did, and TRBV5-6, TRBV5-1 and TRBV20-1 were among them.

The clonotype originates from a girl between 5 and 17 years old with multiple sclerosis. Material for sequencing was blood. The genes are TRBV7-3 and TRBJ2-5; 10 positions match TRBD2. Here the CDR3 reads CASSQLAGRQGTQYF. CDR3 DNA sequence: TGTGCCAGCAGTCAACTAGCGGGGCGACAAGGGACCCAGTACTTC.